This T cell receptor (beta chain) was captured in a study of T cell responses to AZD1222 COVID-19 vaccine. With 4 bases removed from V and 5 bases from J, the gap between germline ends came to 11 bases. Germline CDR1 MNHNY, CDR2 SVGAGI (reference sequence). The CDR3 runs to 13 residues. Data came from immunoSEQ multiplex PCR; TCRdb stores just in-frame clones and leaves some out. The sample includes approximately 200,000 clones, 90% to 95% of them seen just once. This sequence originates from an adult who received the AZD1222 COVID-19 vaccine. This sample comprised peripheral blood, obtained 28 days after the second AZD1222 dose. The rearrangement joins TRBV6-6 to TRBJ1-1; D remains unclear. The CDR3 spells CASSSGLGTEAFF. The DNA of the CDR3 is TGTGCCAGCAGTTCGGGTTTAGGGACTGAAGCTTTCTTT.